Listed here is a single TCR beta chain. This entry belongs to a study of T cells in Graves' hyperthyroidism and ophthalmopathy. Germline lookup yields CDR1 SQVTM and CDR2 ANQGSEA. The CDR3 runs to 14 residues. The V end was cut by 3 bases, the J end by 4 bases, with 12 bases between. Using RNA transcripts as the source, TCR beta CDR3 regions were amplified. Initially, a first-round RT-PCR of the TCR CDR3 employed the HTBI primer set. TCRdb ran MiXCR on the multiplex PCR reads and lists one entry per CDR3 protein. The sample has hundreds of thousands of distinct CDR3 sequences; 30% to 40% are singletons.

This chain connects TRBV29-1 to TRBJ1-4; no clear D. This TCR was sampled from a woman in her forties with Graves' hyperthyroidism. Specimen: blood. In nucleotides, the CDR3 is TGCAGCGTTGACGACGGGGTGATTAATGAAAAACTGTTTTTT. Translation: CSVDDGVINEKLFF.